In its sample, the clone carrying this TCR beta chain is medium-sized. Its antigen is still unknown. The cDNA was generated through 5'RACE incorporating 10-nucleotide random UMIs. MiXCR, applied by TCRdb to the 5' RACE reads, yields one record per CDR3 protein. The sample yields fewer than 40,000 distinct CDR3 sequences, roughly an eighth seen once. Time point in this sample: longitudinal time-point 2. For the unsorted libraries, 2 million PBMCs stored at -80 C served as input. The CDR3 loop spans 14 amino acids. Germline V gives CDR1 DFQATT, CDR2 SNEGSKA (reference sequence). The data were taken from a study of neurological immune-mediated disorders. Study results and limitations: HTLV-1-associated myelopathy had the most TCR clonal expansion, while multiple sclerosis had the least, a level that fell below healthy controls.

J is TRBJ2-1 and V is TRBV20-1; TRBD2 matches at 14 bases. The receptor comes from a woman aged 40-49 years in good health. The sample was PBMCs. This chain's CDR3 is CSLDGTSGSNEQFF. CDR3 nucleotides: TGCAGCCTGGACGGGACTAGCGGGAGTAATGAGCAGTTCTTC.